This entry concerns a single T cell receptor beta chain. Its antigen is currently unknown. The data originate from a study of T-cell reconstitution after alpha-beta-depleted transplantation in children. The CDR3 has 17 amino acids. The germline V gene encodes CDR1 MGHRA and CDR2 YSYEKL. Losses at the gene ends were 4 bases for V and 3 bases for J; bases not matched to a gene: 11. TCRbeta library construction was performed incorporating unique molecular identifiers. TCRdb recomputed calls from the PCR reads with MiXCR, one row per CDR3 protein. The sample contains hundreds of thousands of distinct CDR3 sequences, over 10% of which appear only once. Regarding the study as a whole: Newly generated T cells supplied most T-cell counts and diversity one year post-transplant. Surviving recipient T cells and thymic progenitors produced the high day-60 TCRbeta diversity seen in some patients. Reportedly, alpha-beta T cells present about two months post-transplant originated from several hundred expanded clones of graft origin.

Source: PBMCs, taken before TCRalphabeta/CD19-depleted stem cell transplant. This chain links TRBV4-1 with TRBJ2-3, with 9 bases aligning to TRBD2. The source is a girl aged 2 to 10 with congenital amegakaryocytic thrombocytopenia, due to receive a stem cell transplant. The CDR3 sequence: CASSPAQLSGRTDTQYF. The CDR3 coding sequence is TGCGCCAGCAGCCCAGCCCAACTTAGCGGGAGAACAGATACGCAGTATTTT.